This is a list of T cell receptor beta chains from one sample in a study of shared clonotypes between healthy human individuals. Here immunoSEQ multiplex PCR was the method, and the copy in TCRdb shows in-frame clones only, minus some. The sample contains approximately 2,300,000 clones, roughly 92% of which appear only once. Material for sequencing was naive CD4+ T cells from PBMCs. Receptor source: a man between 18 and 29 years old in good health. Some clones in this sample may be carry-over from other donors' samples. Each CDR3 is given with its conserved first and last residue. D genes are given only for firm matches. A row's size may be missing; if present it is once, few, many or a size class.

>TRBV30|TRBJ2-1|NA|TRBD2
CAWRDLPGTSGRRSEQFF
TGTGCCTGGAGAGACCTCCCCGGGACTAGCGGGAGACGTAGTGAGCAGTTCTTC
>TRBV9|TRBJ1-5|NA|NA
CASSGGQSNQPQHF
TGTGCCAGCAGCGGCGGACAGAGCAATCAGCCCCAGCATTTT
>TRBV7-6|TRBJ1-6|NA|NA
CASSSQSATPLHF
TGTGCCAGCAGCTCCCAATCGGCCACACCCCTCCACTTT
>TRBV7-8|TRBJ2-3|NA|TRBD1
CASSLTRDRWSTQYF
TGTGCCAGCAGCTTAACTCGGGACAGGTGGTCCACGCAGTATTTT
>TRBV28|TRBJ1-2|NA|NA
CASSLSGAAYGYTF
TGTGCCAGCAGTTTGTCGGGGGCAGCCTATGGCTACACCTTC
>TRBV18|TRBJ2-5|NA|TRBD1
CASSPPGQGDKETQYF
TGTGCCAGCTCACCCCCCGGGCAGGGGGATAAAGAGACCCAGTACTTC
>TRBV2|TRBJ1-2|once|NA
CASMQPRAGNYGYTF
TGTGCCAGCATGCAACCCCGGGCAGGGAACTATGGCTACACCTTC
>TRBV9|TRBJ2-1|NA|TRBD2
CASSVEPGGPGNEQFF
TGTGCCAGCAGCGTAGAGCCGGGAGGGCCGGGCAATGAGCAGTTCTTC
>TRBV19|TRBJ2-1|NA|NA
CASSIERGVPYEQFF
TGTGCCAGTAGTATCGAGCGCGGGGTCCCCTATGAGCAGTTCTTC
>TRBV7-2|TRBJ2-1|NA|TRBD2
CASSPGSGGYNEQFF
TGTGCCAGCAGCCCCGGTAGCGGGGGCTACAATGAGCAGTTCTTC
>TRBV28|TRBJ2-5|NA|TRBD2
CASSSAGKETQYF
TGTGCCAGCAGTTCAGCGGGAAAAGAGACCCAGTACTTC
>TRBV5-4|TRBJ2-6|NA|NA
CASSVDTSGANVLTF
TGTGCCAGCAGCGTGGACACCTCTGGGGCCAACGTCCTGACTTTC
>TRBV9|TRBJ1-2|NA|NA
CASSVGPAAGVGGYTF
TGTGCCAGCAGCGTAGGTCCGGCGGCAGGGGTCGGTGGCTACACCTTC
>TRBV30|TRBJ1-2|NA|NA
CAWSVPGLLYGYTF
TGTGCCTGGAGTGTACCGGGTCTTCTCTATGGCTACACCTTC
>TRBV5-1|TRBJ2-5|NA|TRBD1
CASTPQGARETQYF
TGCGCCAGCACCCCCCAGGGGGCCAGAGAGACCCAGTACTTC
>TRBV11-2|TRBJ2-5|NA|NA
CASSFAGTPQETQYF
TGTGCCAGCAGCTTCGCCGGGACACCGCAAGAGACCCAGTACTTC
>TRBV18|TRBJ2-5|NA|TRBD2
CASSLGLAGAGETQYF
TGTGCCAGCTCACTCGGACTAGCGGGAGCGGGGGAGACCCAGTACTTC
>TRBV4-1|TRBJ2-1|NA|TRBD1
CASSQSSGQGGHEQFF
TGCGCCAGCAGCCAATCCTCAGGACAGGGTGGCCATGAGCAGTTCTTC
>TRBV18|TRBJ2-7|NA|TRBD1
CASSPPSQGASEQYF
TGTGCCAGCTCACCACCATCACAGGGGGCGAGTGAGCAGTACTTC
>TRBV29-1|TRBJ1-2|NA|NA
CSVEQRSYGYTF
TGCAGCGTTGAACAGCGGTCCTATGGCTACACCTTC
>TRBV6-1|TRBJ2-3|NA|NA
CASKIQGSADTQYF
TGTGCCAGCAAGATACAGGGATCAGCAGATACGCAGTATTTT
>TRBV7-6|TRBJ2-5|NA|NA
CASSSAQETQYF
TGTGCCAGCAGCTCCGCCCAAGAGACCCAGTACTTC
>TRBV5-1|TRBJ2-1|once|NA
CASSLLSGTSYNEQFF
TGCGCCAGCAGCTTACTAAGCGGAACCTCCTACAATGAGCAGTTCTTC
>TRBV4-1|TRBJ2-3|once|TRBD2
CASSKNAGGWVDTQYF
TGCGCCAGCAGCAAAAACGCGGGGGGCTGGGTAGATACGCAGTATTTT
>TRBV27|TRBJ1-2|NA|NA
CASSLSPGYYGYTF
TGTGCCAGCAGTTTATCCCCCGGCTACTATGGCTACACCTTC
>TRBV28|TRBJ2-5|NA|NA
CASTQGQETQYF
TGTGCCAGCACCCAGGGTCAAGAGACCCAGTACTTC
>TRBV19|TRBJ1-2|NA|NA
CASSRWTDGYTF
TGTGCCAGTAGTAGATGGACGGATGGCTACACCTTC
>TRBV5-1|TRBJ2-3|NA|TRBD2
CASSYGLAGVGTDTQYF
TGCGCCAGCAGCTATGGACTAGCGGGGGTAGGGACAGATACGCAGTATTTT
>TRBV20-1|TRBJ1-2|NA|NA
CSVREAYGYTF
TGCAGTGTGCGGGAGGCCTATGGCTACACCTTC
>TRBV11-2|TRBJ2-2|NA|NA
CASSLDSYGELFF
TGTGCCAGCAGCTTAGACAGTTACGGGGAGCTGTTTTTT
>TRBV6-5|TRBJ2-1|NA|TRBD1
CASSRQGTYNEQFF
TGTGCCAGCAGTCGACAGGGGACCTACAATGAGCAGTTCTTC
>TRBV18|TRBJ1-1|NA|TRBD1
CASSLIGQGATEAFF
TGTGCCAGCTCACTCATAGGACAGGGGGCGACTGAAGCTTTCTTT
>TRBV7-3|TRBJ2-3|NA|TRBD2
CASSLAGGLADTQYF
TGTGCCAGCAGCTTAGCGGGAGGCTTGGCAGATACGCAGTATTTT
>TRBV11-1|TRBJ1-1|NA|NA
CASSQPGGVVAFF
TGTGCCAGCAGCCAACCGGGGGGAGTGGTAGCTTTCTTT
>TRBV28|TRBJ1-2|NA|NA
CASSLTPKGYTF
TGTGCCAGCAGTTTAACCCCAAAGGGCTACACCTTC
>TRBV27|TRBJ2-5|NA|TRBD2
CASSSGTRQETQYF
TGTGCCAGCAGTAGCGGGACCCGACAAGAGACCCAGTACTTC
>TRBV7-9|TRBJ2-5|NA|NA
CASSLMEGETQYF
TGTGCCAGCAGCTTAATGGAGGGGGAGACCCAGTACTTC
>TRBV29-1|TRBJ2-5|NA|TRBD2
CSGSLAGGGYFAETQYF
TGCAGCGGCAGCTTGGCGGGAGGGGGTTACTTTGCGGAGACCCAGTACTTC
>TRBV5-4|TRBJ2-1|NA|TRBD2
CASSSGLVNEQFF
TGTGCCAGCAGCTCGGGACTAGTCAATGAGCAGTTCTTC
>TRBV28|TRBJ1-1|NA|TRBD1
CASSLWLGTGGHEAFF
TGTGCCAGCAGTTTATGGCTAGGGACAGGGGGGCATGAAGCTTTCTTT